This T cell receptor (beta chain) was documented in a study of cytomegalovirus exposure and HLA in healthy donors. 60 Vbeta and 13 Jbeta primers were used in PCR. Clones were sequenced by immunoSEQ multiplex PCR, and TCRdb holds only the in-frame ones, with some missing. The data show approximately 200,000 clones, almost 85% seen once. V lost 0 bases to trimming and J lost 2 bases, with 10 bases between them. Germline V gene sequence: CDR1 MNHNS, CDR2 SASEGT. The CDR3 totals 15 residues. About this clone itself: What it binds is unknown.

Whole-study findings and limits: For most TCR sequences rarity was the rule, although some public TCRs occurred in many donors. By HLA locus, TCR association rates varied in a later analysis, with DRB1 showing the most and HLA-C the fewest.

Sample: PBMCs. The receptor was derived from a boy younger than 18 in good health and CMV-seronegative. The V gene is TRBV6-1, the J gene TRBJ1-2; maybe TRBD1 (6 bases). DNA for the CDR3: TGTGCCAGCAGTGAAGCTAGGCAGGGGAACTATGGCTACACCTTC. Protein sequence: CASSEARQGNYGYTF.